The rows below give T cell receptor beta chains drawn from one sample of a study of T cells in localized non-small cell lung cancer. Sequenced by immunoSEQ multiplex PCR; TCRdb stores in-frame clones only, minus some. The sample records 30,000 or so clones, around 92% being singletons. The sequenced sample was peripheral blood mononuclear cells, obtained before any cancer treatment. All receptors derive from a woman aged 40-69 years with stage III lung adenocarcinoma. CDR3s include the opening cysteine and the closing phenylalanine or tryptophan. A D gene is named only where the DNA matches it firmly. Clone size appears in some rows only: once, few, many, or a class for an expanded clone.

>TRBV7-2|NA|NA|TRBJ1-3
CASSAQTGDGNTIYF
>TRBV2|NA|NA|TRBJ2-1
CASRGDRYNEQFF
>TRBV7-8|NA|NA|TRBJ1-1
CASSLGNLNTEAFF
>TRBV19|NA|NA|TRBJ1-5
CASSIYPGQRNQPQHF
>TRBV7-7|NA|once|TRBJ2-3
CASSFLGLGDTQYF
>TRBV6-1|NA|few|TRBJ2-1
CASSEIVGRSYNEQFF
>TRBV6-5|NA|NA|TRBJ2-6
CASSLQPTGANVLTF
>TRBV7-2|NA|few|TRBJ1-2
CASSRASNYGYTF
>TRBV13|NA|NA|TRBJ2-3
CASSYGGNTQYF
>TRBV28|NA|NA|TRBJ1-2
CASSPGRGYTF
>TRBV10-1|NA|few|TRBJ1-1
CASSDHRDTEAFF
>TRBV5-1|NA|NA|TRBJ2-1
CASSLAPGLHEQFF
>TRBV7-9|TRBD1|NA|TRBJ1-6
CASSWGQGSLPLHF
>TRBV11-2|NA|few|TRBJ1-4
CASRTGLAEGKLFF
>TRBV28|TRBD2|NA|TRBJ2-1
CASRSLAGGPYNEQFF
>TRBV5-1|NA|NA|TRBJ2-7
CASSLGGQNSYEQYF
>TRBV19|NA|NA|TRBJ2-2
CASSILGGSGELFF
>TRBV7-6|NA|NA|TRBJ2-3
CASSLGTASADTQYF
>TRBV25-1|NA|NA|TRBJ1-2
CASSATEGGYGYTF
>TRBV7-9|NA|NA|TRBJ1-1
CASSLAGNTEAFF
>TRBV28|TRBD1|NA|TRBJ1-2
CASSSYRGGKYGYTF
>TRBV5-1|NA|once|TRBJ2-3
CASSYGGTDTQYF
>TRBV18|NA|few|TRBJ1-1
CASSPPGINTEAFF